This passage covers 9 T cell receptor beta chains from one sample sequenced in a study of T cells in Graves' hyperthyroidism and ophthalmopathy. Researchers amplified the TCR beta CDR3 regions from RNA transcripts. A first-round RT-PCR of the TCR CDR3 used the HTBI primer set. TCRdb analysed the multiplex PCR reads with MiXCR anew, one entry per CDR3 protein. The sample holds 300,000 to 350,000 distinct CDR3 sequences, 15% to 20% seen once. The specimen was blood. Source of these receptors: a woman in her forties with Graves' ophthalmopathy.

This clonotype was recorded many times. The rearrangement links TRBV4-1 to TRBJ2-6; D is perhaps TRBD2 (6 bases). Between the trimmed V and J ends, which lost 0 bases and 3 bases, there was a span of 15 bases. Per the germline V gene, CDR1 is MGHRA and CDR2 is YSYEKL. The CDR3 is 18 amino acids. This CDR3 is CASSQDPGGIGGANVLTF. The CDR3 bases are TGCGCCAGCAGCCAAGATCCGGGCGGGATAGGTGGGGCCAACGTCCTGACTTTC.

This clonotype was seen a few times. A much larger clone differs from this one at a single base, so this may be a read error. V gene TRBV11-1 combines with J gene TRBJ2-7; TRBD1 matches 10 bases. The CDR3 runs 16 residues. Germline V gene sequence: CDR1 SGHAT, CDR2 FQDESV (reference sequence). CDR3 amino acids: CASSLPRTGGSYEQHF. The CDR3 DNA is TGTGCCAGCAGCTTGCCCCGGACAGGGGGAAGCTACGAGCAGCACTTC.

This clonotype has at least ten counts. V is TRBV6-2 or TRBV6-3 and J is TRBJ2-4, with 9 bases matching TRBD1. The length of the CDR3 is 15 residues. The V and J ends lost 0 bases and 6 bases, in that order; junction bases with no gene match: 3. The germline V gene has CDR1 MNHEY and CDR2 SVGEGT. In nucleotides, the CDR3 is TGTGCCAGCAGTTACTCCGGGACAGGGTTAAACATTCAGTACTTC. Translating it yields CASSYSGTGLNIQYF.

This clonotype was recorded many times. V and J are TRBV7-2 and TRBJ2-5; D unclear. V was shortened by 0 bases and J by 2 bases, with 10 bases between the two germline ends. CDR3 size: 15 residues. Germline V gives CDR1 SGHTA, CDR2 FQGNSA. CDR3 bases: TGTGCCAGCAGCTTAGCGGCACGTCGGCAAGAGACCCAGTACTTC. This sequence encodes CASSLAARRQETQYF.

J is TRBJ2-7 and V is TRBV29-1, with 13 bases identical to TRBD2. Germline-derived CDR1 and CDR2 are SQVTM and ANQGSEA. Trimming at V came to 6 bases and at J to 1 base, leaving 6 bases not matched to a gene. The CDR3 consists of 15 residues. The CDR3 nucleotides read TGCAGCGTGGGACTAGCGGGACTGGGGTCCTACGAGCAGTACTTC. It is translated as CSVGLAGLGSYEQYF.

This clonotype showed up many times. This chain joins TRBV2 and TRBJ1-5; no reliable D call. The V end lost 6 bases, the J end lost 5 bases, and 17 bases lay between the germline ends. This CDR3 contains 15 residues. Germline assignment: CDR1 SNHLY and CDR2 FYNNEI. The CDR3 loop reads CASSASGTHDQPQHF. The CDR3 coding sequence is TGTGCCAGCAGCGCCTCGGGAACCCATGATCAGCCCCAGCATTTT.

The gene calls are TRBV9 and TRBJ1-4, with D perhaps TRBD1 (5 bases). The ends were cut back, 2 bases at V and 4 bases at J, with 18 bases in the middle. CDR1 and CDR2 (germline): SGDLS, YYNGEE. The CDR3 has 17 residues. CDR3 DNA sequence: TGTGCCAGCAGCGTGGGGCTTACGTGGGGAAGTAATGAAAAACTGTTTTTT. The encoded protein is CASSVGLTWGSNEKLFF.

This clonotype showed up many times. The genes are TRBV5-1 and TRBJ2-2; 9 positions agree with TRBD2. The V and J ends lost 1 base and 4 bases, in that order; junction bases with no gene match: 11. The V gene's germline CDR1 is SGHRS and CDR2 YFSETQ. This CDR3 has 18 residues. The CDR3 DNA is TGCGCCAGCAGCTTGCAGTCTAGCGGGATGTTTCTCACCGGGGAGCTGTTTTTT. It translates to CASSLQSSGMFLTGELFF.

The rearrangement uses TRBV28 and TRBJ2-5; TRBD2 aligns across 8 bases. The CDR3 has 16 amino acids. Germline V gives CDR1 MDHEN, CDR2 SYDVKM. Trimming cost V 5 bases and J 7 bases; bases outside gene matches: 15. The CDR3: CASSPTGTAAGGTQYF. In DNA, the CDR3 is TGTGCCAGCAGTCCCACCGGGACGGCGGCGGGGGGGACCCAGTACTTC.